Listed here are 19 T cell receptor beta chains from one sample, sequenced in a study of blood T cell repertoires in COVID-19. Repertoires were generated with immunoSEQ multiplex PCR, while TCRdb's copy carries only in-frame clones and drops some. The data show 210,000 or so clones, with 65% to 85% seen just once and 1.3% held by the top ten. Sequences were obtained from peripheral blood. The receptors originated from a woman aged 25 to 39 with COVID-19, enrolled during active disease.

This clone occurred a few times. The sample contains more than one DNA sequence encoding this CDR3. The CDR3 DNA reads TGTGCCAGTCGGCTCGCCGGGGGCTCCTATAATTCACCCCTCCACTTT. Translating gives CASRLAGGSYNSPLHF. The chain joins TRBV6-6 to TRBJ1-6, with D maybe TRBD1 (5 bases). The V end was cut by 9 bases, the J end by 0 bases, with 15 bases between. This CDR3 region has 16 residues. Per the germline V gene, CDR1 is MNHNY and CDR2 is SVGAGI (reference sequence).

This clone has just one count. The V call is TRBV25-1, the J call TRBJ1-2; 11 bases align to TRBD1. Trimming cost V 4 bases and J 4 bases; bases outside gene matches: 5. Germline lookup yields CDR1 MGHDK and CDR2 SYGVNS. The CDR3 is 15 residues long. CDR3 coding DNA: TGTGCCAGCAGTGCCGGACAGGGGGCTGGCTATGGCTACACCTTC. It translates to CASSAGQGAGYGYTF.

This clone was seen a single time. The chain combines TRBV5-1 with TRBJ2-2; no clear D. CDR1 SGHRS and CDR2 YFSETQ come from the germline V gene. Trimming took 0 bases from V and 3 from J, leaving 6 bases between them. The CDR3 loop spans 14 amino acids. The CDR3 region is CASSLGSHTGELFF. The CDR3 DNA sequence: TGCGCCAGCAGCTTGGGTTCTCACACCGGGGAGCTGTTTTTT.

The sample holds a few counts of this clone. The chain employs TRBV9 and TRBJ2-7; 16 bases align to TRBD2. Germline lookup yields CDR1 SGDLS and CDR2 YYNGEE. V shed 4 bases, J shed 5 bases, and the junction held 9 bases outside the gene matches. The CDR3 contains 17 residues. CDR3 sequence (DNA): TGTGCCAGCAGCTATGGGACTAGCGGGAGGGCCGGGGACGAGCAGTACTTC. This codes for CASSYGTSGRAGDEQYF.

The chain recombines TRBV11-2 with TRBJ2-1; 7 bases fit TRBD2. The CDR3 spans 15 residues. Per the germline V gene, CDR1 is SGHAT and CDR2 is FQNNGV. The V gene end was trimmed by 2 bases and the J gene end by 9 bases; junction bases not matched to a gene: 10. The CDR3 region is CASSLFREGWGEQFF. DNA of the CDR3: TGTGCCAGCAGCTTATTCAGGGAGGGTTGGGGTGAGCAGTTCTTC. The variable domain in full, with the rest retrieved from reference TRBV11-2 and TRBJ2-1, is EAGVAQSPRYKIIEKRQSVAFWCNPISGHATLYWYQQILGQGPKLLIQFQNNGVVDDSQLPKDRFSAERLKGVDSTLKIQPAKLEDSAVYLCASSLFREGWGEQFFGPGTRLTVL.

The chain is built from TRBV2 and TRBJ2-2, with 9 bases aligning to TRBD1. The CDR3 runs to 16 residues. V shed 6 bases, J shed 7 bases, and the junction held 12 bases outside the gene matches. Germline assignment: CDR1 SNHLY and CDR2 FYNNEI. The CDR3 region has the DNA TGTGCCAGCAGCCGGGACAGGGCCGGGTCTGGCGGGGAGCTGTTTTTT. Translating it yields CASSRDRAGSGGELFF.

This chain uses TRBV6-2 or TRBV6-3 with TRBJ1-2, with D unclear. The germline CDR1 and CDR2 sequences are MNHEY and SVGEGT. Deletions cut 5 bases from V and 8 bases from J, with 12 bases between. There are 12 residues in the CDR3. For the CDR3, the DNA is TGTGCCAGCAGTGCGGGCCTCAGGGGCTACACCTTC. Its protein product is CASSAGLRGYTF.

The chain employs TRBV9 and TRBJ1-1; D may be TRBD1 (5 bases). The V end was cut by 2 bases, the J end by 5 bases, with 10 bases between. The germline gives CDR1 SGDLS, CDR2 YYNGEE. The CDR3 runs 13 residues. The CDR3: CASSVGGMTEAFF. CDR3 nucleotide sequence: TGTGCCAGCAGCGTCGGGGGAATGACTGAAGCTTTCTTT.

V gene TRBV6-5 combines with J gene TRBJ2-1, with D maybe TRBD1 (6 bases). Germline V lookup: CDR1 MNHEY, CDR2 SVGAGI. V was trimmed by 4 bases and J by 0 bases, leaving 10 bases between them. The CDR3 has 15 amino acids. CDR3 protein: CASSSDRSSYNEQFF. In nucleotides, the CDR3 is TGTGCCAGCAGTTCAGACAGGAGCTCCTACAATGAGCAGTTCTTC.

The chain couples TRBV5-1 to TRBJ1-2, with D uncertain. This CDR3 spans 13 amino acids. V lost 4 bases, J lost 7 bases, and 14 bases lay in between. In germline, CDR1 is SGHRS, CDR2 YFSETQ. This CDR3 reads CASSPERVGGYTF. CDR3 sequence (DNA): TGCGCCAGCAGCCCGGAGCGGGTTGGTGGCTACACCTTC.

The chain links TRBV9 to TRBJ2-2, with TRBD1 matching over 9 bases. Germline assignment: CDR1 SGDLS and CDR2 YYNGEE. This CDR3 is built from 13 residues. The V segment lost 3 bases and the J segment 9 bases; nucleotides outside the gene matches: 3. CDR3 coding DNA: TGTGCCAGCAGCGGGGGGACAGGGAGGGAGCTGTTTTTT. This encodes CASSGGTGRELFF.

The CDR3 is CASSFGRGNTEAFF. The CDR3 DNA follows: TGTGCCAGCAGTTTTGGCCGAGGGAACACTGAAGCTTTCTTT. The chain combines TRBV27 with TRBJ1-1; D is ambiguous. Germline CDR1 MNHEY, CDR2 SMNVEV (reference sequence). This CDR3 has 14 residues. V lost 3 bases and J 1 base, leaving 9 bases between the germline ends.

V usage is TRBV6-2 or TRBV6-3 and J usage is TRBJ2-1; the D gene is possibly TRBD1 (6 bases). CDR1 is MNHEY and CDR2 is SVGEGT in the germline V gene. The CDR3 loop spans 19 amino acids. V was cut by 5 bases and J by 0 bases, with 23 bases left in between. This chain's CDR3 is CASSKPTGRKISSYNEQFF. The CDR3 coding sequence is TGTGCCAGCAGTAAACCGACAGGCAGAAAGATCAGCTCCTACAATGAGCAGTTCTTC.

The V call is TRBV5-4, the J call TRBJ2-7; 9 nucleotides agree with TRBD1. V was clipped by 0 bases and J by 6 bases; unmatched bases: 1. CDR1 is SGHNT and CDR2 is YYREEE in the germline V gene (reference sequence). The CDR3 totals 13 residues. This CDR3 reads CASSLGQGGEQYF. CDR3 in DNA: TGTGCCAGCAGCTTGGGACAGGGGGGCGAGCAGTACTTC.

V gene TRBV5-1 combines with J gene TRBJ1-1; TRBD1 matches at 10 bases. The CDR3 length is 16 residues. The V gene end was trimmed by 4 bases and the J gene end by 2 bases; junction bases not matched to a gene: 8. Looked up from germline, CDR1 is SGHRS and CDR2 is YFSETQ. The CDR3 sequence is CASSPSRQGANTEAFF. DNA of the CDR3: TGCGCCAGCAGCCCCTCCCGACAGGGGGCTAACACTGAAGCTTTCTTT.

The chain is built from TRBV2 and TRBJ2-6; D is undetermined. In germline, CDR1 is SNHLY, CDR2 FYNNEI. Trimming removed 5 bases at V and 0 bases at J, with 5 bases between. The CDR3 is 14 amino acids. DNA for the CDR3: TGTGCCAGCAGTCGGTTCTCTGGGGCCAACGTCCTGACTTTC. The encoded protein is CASSRFSGANVLTF.

The gene calls are TRBV5-1 and TRBJ2-7; possibly TRBD1 for D (6 bases). Germline V gene data show CDR1 as SGHRS and CDR2 as YFSETQ. V dropped 4 bases and J dropped 1 base, with 24 bases sitting between them. This CDR3 region has 18 residues. The CDR3 here is CASSSGQLIRLSSYEQYF. In nucleotides, the CDR3 is TGCGCCAGCAGCAGCGGACAGCTTATACGCCTATCATCCTACGAGCAGTACTTC.

J is TRBJ2-7 and V is TRBV3-1 (or the pseudogene TRBV3-2); 8 bases match TRBD1. Germline lookup yields CDR1 LGHDT and CDR2 YNNKEL (reference sequence). The ends lost 5 bases at V and 6 bases at J; junction bases unmatched: 12. The length of the CDR3 is 15 residues. The CDR3 nucleotides are TGTGCCAGCAGCGACGGGACAGGAGATTATCTCGAGCAGTACTTC. Translation: CASSDGTGDYLEQYF.

This chain connects TRBV6-4 to TRBJ2-1; TRBD2 matches at 7 bases. The CDR3 loop spans 16 amino acids. Germline CDR1 MRHNA, CDR2 SNTAGT. The J segment lost 4 bases and the V segment lost 4 bases, leaving 10 bases of the junction unmatched. The CDR3 DNA reads as TGTGCCAGCAGTGTTGGGGCGGGGGTCTCTTACAATGAGCAGTTCTTC. Translated, it gives CASSVGAGVSYNEQFF.